The T cell receptor beta chain under discussion was sequenced for a study of vaccination and CD4 T cells after COVID-19 (dated by TCRdb to between 2022 and 2023). With regard to the full study: Convalescent patients had a positive SARS-CoV-2 result on nasal swab PCR, and of these patients, 8 or 9 had mild disease and one had severe disease. Post-COVID blood samples were collected from convalescent patients a median of around 100 days after diagnosis, with a range of about 30 to 161 days. For stimulating the cultures, overlapping spike peptide pools were used, derived from SARS-CoV-2 as well as from the common cold coronaviruses HCoV-NL63, HCoV-OC43 and HCoV-229E. In the convalescent cohort there were six males and four females, among whom were two Hispanic individuals, seven Caucasians, two Asians and one multiracial person. Post-vaccine blood samples were taken a median of about 77 days after the second vaccine dose, with a range of about 14 to 241 days. Control cultures received a CEFX viral epitope pool as the positive control, an HIV-1 Nef peptide pool as the negative control, or no peptide. In around nine COVID-19 convalescent patients and 4 infection-naive healthy vaccine recipients, the spike-specific CD4+ TCR repertoire before mRNA vaccination was compared with the repertoire after mRNA vaccination. Participants received two doses of either the Pfizer-BioNTech BNT162b2 vaccine (n=8) or the Moderna mRNA-1273 vaccine (n=2).

In its sample, this clonotype was seen a few times. Its recognized antigen is unknown. No quality values exist for individual bases; no much larger clone is one base distant. Libraries came from PCR. At the Johns Hopkins FTIC core, DNA from the cultured CD4+ T cells underwent TCR sequencing with the Oncomine TCR Beta short-read assay. Genomic DNA was extracted from the cultured CD4+ T cells with the QIAamp micro DNA kit. Oncomine TCR Beta libraries made from cultured CD4+ T cells were pooled using unique dual indexes and sequenced on an Illumina iSeq 100. Processing in the source paper ran as follows. Non-productive sequences were filtered out, and CDR3s that did not start with C, did not end with F or W, or were shorter than 7 amino acids were discarded. Antigen-specific clonotypes were identified with the MANAFEST web application by comparing peptide-stimulated wells with reference and other culture wells. For a clone to be called positive, the clone needed an FDR below 0.05, an odds ratio above 5, and a productive frequency above 0.1% in at least two of three replicate wells. Clonotypes that were significantly expanded in both SARS-CoV-2 spike wells and at least one common cold coronavirus spike condition were defined as cross-reactive. Similarity between CDR3 sequences was evaluated in R version 3.6.1 using Levenshtein distances (stringdist) and unrooted phylogenetic trees (ape). TCRdb reanalyzed the raw reads on its own, using fastp at Q25 for trimming and MiXCR for clone calling, and kept in-frame beta chains. Identical CDR3 protein sequences are pooled into one entry, listed with their most common genes and DNA. TCRdb's processing, not the authors' own work, is the source of the V and J calls. The sample data list about 15,000 distinct CDR3 sequences, and around 70% of these were observed just once. About 4.6% of the sample comes from the top ten.

In light of the paper, this sample's treatment or condition label describes: roughly nine-day PBMC culture with coronavirus spike peptide pools or control peptides (ViraFEST assay). The study used the ViraFEST assay, which expanded antigen-specific T cells with peptide pools and then identified expanded clonotypes by TCR sequencing. The convalescent patients' positive SARS-CoV-2 PCR tests fell between March and December 2020, which was before the Alpha, Beta and Delta variants emerged in the United States. Each well held approximately 2 million PBMCs cultured in IMDM containing approximately 5.3% human AB serum and 9 to 10 IU/ml IL-2, with roughly 9.2 ug/ml peptide pools added. On days 3 and 7, half of the culture medium was replaced with fresh IL-2-containing medium. CD4+ T cells were isolated after less than twelve days of culture through negative selection using the EasySep CD4+ T cell isolation kit. Ficoll-Paque Plus gradient centrifugation was used to isolate PBMCs from whole blood, and the isolated PBMCs were then either used fresh or cryopreserved at -140C. Each culture condition was generally run in triplicate wells.

V is pared back by 4 bases and J by 1 base, with 20 bases lying between the germline termini. Reading from cysteine to phenylalanine, the CDR3 counts 18 amino acids. Just the 54-base CDR3 DNA is kept, in frame starting at base 1. Per the germline V gene, MNHNS is the CDR1 and SASEGT is the CDR2. The study at large found these results: An increase in the median number of SARS-CoV-2-reactive clonotypes from 20 to 25 after infection to 38 after vaccination was observed, but the change was not found to be significant. The study included relatively few convalescent patients and did not analyze early timepoints after natural infection. Nearly all vaccine-specific clones in convalescent patients (304 of 307) were mono-reactive for SARS-CoV-2 spike rather than cross-reactive with common cold coronaviruses. In convalescent patients, a median around 86% of post-vaccine SARS-CoV-2-reactive clones were detected only after vaccination, suggesting vaccine-specific priming.

Sample: CD4+ T cells from blood, cultured in vitro. The source is a human donor who had recovered from COVID-19. Here the chain combines TRBV6-1 and TRBJ2-1, and the D gene may be TRBD2, 5 bases matching. The CDR3 protein: CASSGGAMLGRSYNEQFF. The DNA reads as follows: TGTGCCAGCAGTGGGGGAGCGATGTTGGGCAGATCCTACAATGAGCAGTTCTTC.